What follows is one T cell receptor (beta chain) and its context. The assay was immunoSEQ multiplex PCR, and TCRdb's table has in-frame clones only and misses some. The sample includes around 62,000 clones, 88% of them seen just once. This entry belongs to a study of blood T cell repertoires in COVID-19. Overall study: The samples span acute and convalescent COVID-19 from the United States, Italy and Spain. T cells, B-cell-depleted T cells, or PBMCs provided the cDNA or gDNA that served as material.

Sequenced: peripheral blood. This receptor was obtained from a woman aged 55 to 70 with acute or convalescent COVID-19.

DNA of the CDR3: TGTGCCAGCAGCGTAGGGGCGGGACTGCCCCAGCATTTT. Its protein product is CASSVGAGLPQHF. J is TRBJ1-5 and V is TRBV9; D is perhaps TRBD1 (5 bases). The CDR3 sequence is 13 residues long. Trimming left V 0 bases short and J 9 bases short, with 10 bases between. Germline V CDR1 and CDR2: SGDLS, YYNGEE.